The clone carrying this T cell receptor (beta chain) has only a few counts. Trimming cost V 4 bases and J 11 bases; bases outside gene matches: 10. In germline, CDR1 is LGHNA, CDR2 YNFKEQ. The CDR3 is 15 amino acids. This record comes from a study of T-cell reconstitution after alpha-beta-depleted transplantation in children. Using unique molecular identifiers, the investigators prepared the TCRbeta library. In TCRdb, the PCR reads were re-called with MiXCR into one record per CDR3 protein. In the table there are around 100,000 distinct CDR3 sequences, 10% of which are singletons. The chain uses TRBV4-2 and TRBJ1-5; 11 nucleotides agree with TRBD1. The receptor was derived from a boy younger than 10 with acute lymphoblastic leukemia, due to receive a stem cell transplant. The sample here was PBMCs, taken before TCRalphabeta/CD19-depleted stem cell transplant. CDR3 loop: CASSRRGTGGQAQHF. The DNA for the CDR3 is TGTGCCAGCAGCCGTCGTGGGACAGGGGGGCAAGCCCAGCATTTT.